The 21 T cell receptor beta chains listed next were all sequenced from one sample in a study of shared clonotypes between healthy human individuals. Assay: immunoSEQ multiplex PCR; the TCRdb copy retains only in-frame clones and omits some. The sample yields millions of clones, about 92% seen once. Naivety among CD8 cells was defined by CD45RO negativity and positive CCR7 selection, thereby excluding terminally differentiated effector memory CD45RA+ cells. The specimen was naive CD8+ T cells from PBMCs. The receptors here all came from a man aged 18 to 35 in good health. Some clones in this sample may be carry-over from other donors' samples.

V gene TRBV5-1 combines with J gene TRBJ2-6; unclear D gene. This CDR3 has 16 amino acids. Trimming cost V 0 bases and J 0 bases, with 7 bases left between them. The germline V gene has CDR1 SGHRS and CDR2 YFSETQ. This CDR3 reads CASSLDELSGANVLTF. DNA for the CDR3: TGCGCCAGCAGCTTGGACGAACTCTCTGGGGCCAACGTCCTGACTTTC.

The gene calls are TRBV28 and TRBJ1-2; D unresolved. The V and J ends lost 4 bases and 0 bases respectively, with 15 bases between them. CDR1 is MDHEN, CDR2 SYDVKM, per germline. The CDR3 runs to 16 residues. The CDR3 DNA sequence: TGTGCCAGCAGTTCACCACACATAAGTCCTAACTATGGCTACACCTTC. Amino acids: CASSSPHISPNYGYTF.

The chain carries TRBV11-2 and TRBJ2-1; D remains ambiguous. V lost 0 bases and J 10 bases, leaving 10 bases between the germline ends. CDR1 is SGHAT, CDR2 FQNNGV, per germline. This CDR3 region has 13 residues. CDR3 nucleotides: TGTGCCAGCAGCTTAGATTTGGGAAGCGAGCAGTTCTTC. It specifies CASSLDLGSEQFF.

This rearrangement joins TRBV29-1 to TRBJ2-7; TRBD1 matches 10 bases. Germline trimming cut 5 bases from V and 0 bases from J; bases unmatched to any gene: 13. The CDR3 has 17 amino acids. Germline lookup yields CDR1 SQVTM and CDR2 ANQGSEA. This CDR3 is CSVKGQGPFQSSYEQYF. The CDR3 bases are TGCAGCGTTAAGGGACAGGGGCCGTTTCAGAGCTCCTACGAGCAGTACTTC.

The V gene is TRBV7-9, the J gene TRBJ1-2; D ambiguous. Trimming cost V 3 bases and J 8 bases, with 7 bases left between them. Germline V CDR1 and CDR2: SEHNR, FQNEAQ (reference sequence). The CDR3 sequence is 11 residues long. The CDR3 nucleotides are TGTGCCAGCAGCTTGATTGGGGGCTACACCTTC. Its translation is CASSLIGGYTF. Together with reference TRBV7-9 and TRBJ1-2, the CDR3 gives the full variable domain: DTGVSQNPRHKITKRGQNVTFRCDPISEHNRLYWYRQTLGQGPEFLTYFQNEAQLEKSRLLSDRFSAERPKGSFSTLEIQRTEQGDSAMYLCASSLIGGYTFGSGTRLTVV.

The V gene is TRBV19, the J gene TRBJ2-7; D is unresolved. Trimming removed 11 bases from V and 5 bases from J, with 16 bases in between. Germline CDR1 and CDR2: LNHDA and SQIVND (reference sequence). This CDR3 has 12 amino acids. CDR3 DNA sequence: TGTGCCGCCTCGGACCGTACTAACGAGCAGTACTTC. Its translation: CAASDRTNEQYF.

V usage is TRBV11-1 and J usage is TRBJ2-7; 9 bases agree with TRBD2. The CDR3 loop spans 14 amino acids. Germline-derived CDR1 and CDR2 are SGHAT and FQDESV (reference sequence). V shed 1 base and J 5 bases; nucleotides not matched to a gene: 3. CDR3 region: CASSLGGRAHEQYF. The CDR3 region has the DNA TGTGCCAGCAGCTTAGGCGGGAGGGCCCACGAGCAGTACTTC.

The chain links TRBV6-5 to TRBJ2-7; 10 nucleotides align to TRBD2. CDR1 MNHEY and CDR2 SVGAGI come from the germline V gene. This CDR3 comprises 14 residues. V gave up 6 bases and J gave up 4 bases; unmatched junction bases: 6. The CDR3 reads CASRGLAEKYEQYF. In DNA form, the CDR3 reads TGTGCCAGCAGAGGACTAGCGGAAAAATACGAGCAGTACTTC.

The V call is TRBV28, the J call TRBJ2-5; the D gene is possibly TRBD2 (5 bases). CDR3 size: 15 residues. The germline gives CDR1 MDHEN, CDR2 SYDVKM. The ends were cut back, 5 bases at V and 5 bases at J, with 18 bases in the middle. DNA for the CDR3: TGTGCCAGCAGTCCCCCCCCGGGGATAGGGGAGACCCAGTACTTC. Its translation: CASSPPPGIGETQYF.

The rearrangement uses TRBV7-9 and TRBJ2-7; weak D call: TRBD1 (7 bases). Germline V gene sequence: CDR1 SEHNR, CDR2 FQNEAQ (reference sequence). V was shortened by 1 base and J by 5 bases, with 12 bases between the two germline ends. The CDR3 loop spans 14 amino acids. The CDR3 is CASSLGGGGDEQYF. The CDR3 DNA reads TGTGCCAGCAGCTTAGGAGGGGGCGGGGACGAGCAGTACTTC.

The chain has TRBV7-2 and TRBJ2-7; D unclear. This CDR3 contains 13 residues. Germline CDR1 is SGHTA and CDR2 is FQGNSA. The ends were cut back, 5 bases at V and 0 bases at J, with 8 bases in the middle. This CDR3 reads CASSMSYSYEQYF. The CDR3, as DNA: TGTGCCAGCAGCATGTCATACTCCTACGAGCAGTACTTC.

The rearrangement links TRBV9 to TRBJ2-1; TRBD2 matches at 10 bases. This CDR3 has 16 residues. V lost 4 bases and J lost 9; bases outside the gene matches: 13. Germline V gene data show CDR1 as SGDLS and CDR2 as YYNGEE. CDR3 sequence (DNA): TGTGCCAGCAGCCCCTATCTAGCGGGAGAAGTTGGTGAGCAGTTCTTC. It codes for CASSPYLAGEVGEQFF.

The chain couples TRBV11-2 to TRBJ1-5, with D perhaps matching TRBD1 (5 bases). Trimming left V 0 bases short and J 12 bases short, with 21 bases between. CDR3 length equals 16 residues. In germline, CDR1 is SGHAT, CDR2 FQNNGV. DNA of the CDR3: TGTGCCAGCAGCTTAGATGTTGTACAGGACGGCGGGCGCCAGCATTTT. This sequence encodes CASSLDVVQDGGRQHF.

This sequence joins TRBV9 and TRBJ2-3; 7 bases map to TRBD2. CDR1 is SGDLS and CDR2 is YYNGEE in the germline V gene. Trimming removed 0 bases from V and 1 base from J; junction bases left unmatched: 5. This CDR3 region has 16 residues. The CDR3 region is CASSVGEGEGTDTQYF. In DNA form, the CDR3 reads TGTGCCAGCAGCGTAGGGGAGGGAGAGGGCACAGATACGCAGTATTTT.

The chain uses TRBV27 and TRBJ2-3; a possible D gene is TRBD1 (6 bases). The CDR3 spans 18 residues. CDR1 and CDR2 (germline): MNHEY, SMNVEV (reference sequence). Between the trimmed V and J ends, which lost 6 bases and 4 bases, there was a span of 26 bases. Written as DNA, the CDR3 is TGTGCCAGCAGGGTGTCGGCAGGGGTGGGGTACTTGGCAGATACGCAGTATTTT. It is translated as CASRVSAGVGYLADTQYF.

The V call is TRBV11-3, the J call TRBJ2-7, with no clear D. There are 13 residues in the CDR3. Germline V lookup: CDR1 SGHNT, CDR2 YENEEA. The ends were cut back, 3 bases at V and 1 base at J, with 7 bases in the middle. The CDR3 reads CASSFTGSYEQYF. The CDR3 nucleotides read TGTGCCAGCAGCTTTACGGGTTCCTACGAGCAGTACTTC.

V and J are TRBV10-3 and TRBJ2-7; TRBD2 agrees at 9 bases. Trimming at V came to 5 bases and at J to 4 bases, leaving 6 bases not matched to a gene. The CDR3 covers 14 residues. Germline CDR1 and CDR2: ENHRY and SYGVKD. In nucleotides, the CDR3 is TGTGCCATCAGTTTAGCGGGAGTAACTTACGAGCAGTACTTC. It yields the protein CAISLAGVTYEQYF.

This chain connects TRBV11-2 to TRBJ2-5; no clear D gene. Germline CDR1 and CDR2: SGHAT and FQNNGV. This CDR3 is 12 amino acids long. V lost 1 base to trimming and J lost 5 bases, with 5 bases between them. This CDR3 is CASSLAQETQYF. The CDR3 DNA reads TGTGCCAGCAGCTTAGCGCAGGAGACCCAGTACTTC.

This clone has just one count. CDR3 DNA sequence: TGTGCCAGCAGCTTGGGGGGAACCACCCGAAAATGGAATGAGCAGTTCTTC. Translated: CASSLGGTTRKWNEQFF. J is TRBJ2-1 and V is TRBV5-4; D uncertain. The CDR3 has 17 amino acids. V lost 0 bases to trimming and J lost 7 bases, with 20 bases between them. Germline CDR1 is SGHNT and CDR2 is YYREEE (reference sequence).

The rearrangement links TRBV2 to TRBJ2-3, with 12 bases identical to TRBD2. The V gene's germline CDR1 is SNHLY and CDR2 FYNNEI. This CDR3 is 18 amino acids long. The V segment lost 6 bases and the J segment 5 bases; nucleotides outside the gene matches: 15. In DNA, the CDR3 is TGTGCCAGCAGCCCCCACTTTGGACTAGCGGGACCCATAGATACGCAGTATTTT. This codes for CASSPHFGLAGPIDTQYF.

The chain combines TRBV27 with TRBJ2-7; TRBD1 is a possible D gene (5 bases). The CDR3 extends over 13 amino acids. The germline gives CDR1 MNHEY, CDR2 SMNVEV (reference sequence). V lost 7 bases, J lost 2 bases, and 12 bases lay in between. In DNA form, the CDR3 reads TGTGCCAGCACGCCAGGGCGTACCTACGAGCAGTACTTC. Translating gives CASTPGRTYEQYF.